This T cell receptor beta chain was recorded in a study of cytomegalovirus exposure and HLA in healthy donors. PCR employed 60 Vbeta and 13 Jbeta primers. Original data processing: The authors later counted roughly 77 million unique TCR beta chains, 8.5 million to 13 million of them shared. Measured with immunoSEQ multiplex PCR; TCRdb has only the in-frame clones, and not every one. The V and J calls and clone size were taken over from that table, and D and trimming were inferred from the DNA. The table shows approximately 100,000 clones, with about 81% occurring only once. Overall study findings and caveats: Within the data, a cluster of highly shared sequence variants was likely a sequencing artifact.

A remark on this clone: The antigen remains undetermined.

The CDR3 has 15 residues. Trimming pared 6 bases from V and 5 bases from J, leaving 14 bases between. CDR1 is MNHNY and CDR2 is SVGAGI in the germline V gene (reference sequence). This sequence was found in a man aged 40-49 years in good health and CMV-seronegative. This chain joins TRBV6-6 and TRBJ1-6; D is unresolved. Sequencing was performed on PBMCs. Here the CDR3 DNA reads TGTGCCAGCAGAGGCGCGAGGGTTGATAATTCACCCCTCCACTTT. Translated: CASRGARVDNSPLHF.